The sequence of this T cell receptor beta chain was determined in a study of cytomegalovirus exposure and HLA in healthy donors. Amplification used 60 Vbeta primers and 13 Jbeta primers. The data were produced by immunoSEQ multiplex PCR, yet TCRdb's version contains in-frame clones alone and is incomplete. The table lists about 180,000 clones, 70% to 80% of them singletons, with over 2.5% in the top ten. A few counts support this clone. Sequencing was carried out using PBMCs. The clonotype was recovered from a male donor in good health and CMV-seronegative.

The CDR3 DNA is TGTGCCAGCAGTCTTCCCCAGCAAGAGACCCAGTACTTC. Amino acids: CASSLPQQETQYF. This rearrangement joins TRBV5-6 to TRBJ2-5, with unresolved D. With 5 bases removed from V and 2 bases from J, the gap between germline ends came to 10 bases. Germline CDR1 reads SGHDT; CDR2 reads YYEEEE. This CDR3 is built from 13 residues.